These T cell receptor beta chains were read from a single sample in a study of CD8 T cells in Susac syndrome. One entry per CDR3 protein results from TCRdb running MiXCR on the immunoSEQ multiplex PCR reads. The table has tens of thousands of distinct CDR3 sequences, over 90% seen once; the top ten hold 0.1% to 0.12%. Sequencing used CD4+ T cells from PBMCs. The receptors were gathered from a human donor with multiple sclerosis. The CDR3 runs from the conserved cysteine through the conserved F or W. A D gene is named only where the DNA matches it firmly. Part of the rows lack a size; the others show once, few, many or a class for expanded clones.

clone_size	d_call	v_call	j_call	cdr3_aa	cdr3_nt
.	.	TRBV7-9	TRBJ1-1	CASSSRTGNTEAFF	TGTGCCAGCAGCTCGCGGACCGGTAACACTGAAGCTTTCTTT
once	.	TRBV9	TRBJ1-6	CASSVGSVGSPLHF	TGTGCCAGCAGCGTAGGATCGGTAGGGTCACCCCTCCACTTT
once	TRBD1	TRBV7-8	TRBJ2-5	CASSLGTRTGGRLYQETQYF	TGTGCCAGCAGCTTAGGGACTCGGACAGGGGGAAGACTGTACCAAGAGACCCAGTACTTC
.	.	TRBV6-5	TRBJ2-2	CASSPGGLGTGELFF	TGTGCCAGCAGCCCTGGAGGGTTGGGGACCGGGGAGCTGTTTTTT
few	TRBD1	TRBV11-3	TRBJ1-1	CASSSRTGDAEAFF	TGTGCCAGCAGCAGTCGAACAGGGGACGCTGAAGCTTTCTTT
.	.	TRBV7-2	TRBJ2-5	CASSAGRGEETQYF	TGTGCCAGCAGCGCCGGCAGGGGGGAAGAGACCCAGTACTTC
.	TRBD2	TRBV3-1	TRBJ2-3	CASSQSGGPGTDTQYF	TGTGCCAGCAGCCAGTCGGGGGGGCCTGGCACAGATACGCAGTATTTT
once	.	TRBV20-1	TRBJ2-5	CSARRGTVQETQYF	TGCAGTGCTAGGAGAGGGACGGTCCAAGAGACCCAGTACTTC
.	TRBD2	TRBV9	TRBJ2-7	CASSVAPTSGYEQYF	TGTGCCAGCAGCGTAGCCCCGACTAGCGGGTACGAGCAGTACTTC
.	TRBD2	TRBV4-2	TRBJ2-6	CASSHPPGGTAGANVLTF	TGTGCCAGCAGCCACCCCCCGGGGGGTACGGCTGGGGCCAACGTCCTGACTTTC
.	.	TRBV29-1	TRBJ1-2	CSVETGNYGYTF	TGCAGCGTTGAAACAGGGAACTATGGCTACACCTTC
.	.	TRBV20-1	TRBJ1-1	CSVQTVVGTEAFF	TGCAGTGTCCAGACAGTCGTCGGCACTGAAGCTTTCTTT
.	.	TRBV2	TRBJ1-5	CASSADNQPQHF	TGTGCCAGCAGTGCCGACAATCAGCCCCAGCATTTT
.	TRBD1	TRBV30	TRBJ2-5	CACVSRDSAQETQYF	TGTGCCTGCGTATCCCGGGACAGCGCGCAAGAGACCCAGTACTTC
.	TRBD1	TRBV11-2	TRBJ2-1	CASSLGLDRILYNEQFF	TGTGCCAGCAGCTTAGGACTGGACAGGATCCTATACAATGAGCAGTTCTTC
.	.	TRBV15	TRBJ1-5	CATSWTVDQPQHF	TGTGCCACCAGCTGGACAGTAGATCAGCCCCAGCATTTT
once	.	TRBV7-9	TRBJ2-5	CASSLDRDQETQYF	TGTGCCAGCAGCTTAGACAGGGACCAAGAGACCCAGTACTTC
.	.	TRBV20-1	TRBJ1-3	CSAREAISGNTIYF	TGCAGTGCTAGAGAAGCGATCTCTGGAAACACCATATATTTT
.	.	TRBV3-1	TRBJ2-1	CASRRMTAENEQFF	TGTGCCAGCAGAAGGATGACAGCGGAGAATGAGCAGTTCTTC
.	.	TRBV20-1	TRBJ1-6	CSARDPFRAGSPLHF	TGCAGTGCTAGAGATCCGTTTAGGGCTGGGTCACCCCTCCACTTT
.	.	TRBV20-1	TRBJ1-2	CSARAYGGYGYTF	TGCAGTGCTAGAGCTTACGGGGGCTATGGCTACACCTTC
.	.	TRBV2	TRBJ2-3	CASSNRAGRTDTQYF	TGTGCCAGCAGCAACAGGGCGGGTCGCACAGATACGCAGTATTTT
.	.	TRBV7-7	TRBJ2-5	CASSLGVSRMETQYF	TGTGCTAGCAGCCTGGGGGTTAGCCGGATGGAGACCCAGTACTTC
.	TRBD1	TRBV7-9	TRBJ2-7	CASSSRFSQTGLYVEQYF	TGTGCCAGCAGCTCCCGTTTTTCCCAGACAGGGTTGTACGTCGAGCAGTACTTC
.	TRBD1	TRBV24-1	TRBJ1-4	CATSDGTGDQEKLFF	TGTGCCACCAGTGATGGCACAGGGGATCAAGAAAAACTGTTTTTT
.	TRBD1	TRBV29-1	TRBJ1-1	CLVTGSGAEAFF	TGCTTGGTGACAGGGTCGGGGGCTGAAGCTTTCTTT
.	TRBD2	TRBV24-1	TRBJ2-3	CATSPGLGRTDTQYF	TGTGCCACGTCGCCGGGACTAGGTCGAACAGATACGCAGTATTTT
.	.	TRBV7-9	TRBJ2-7	CASSFPGRTYEQYF	TGTGCCAGCAGCTTTCCGGGACGGACCTACGAGCAGTACTTC
once	.	TRBV3-1	TRBJ2-5	CASSLKDPAVETQYF	TGTGCCAGCAGCCTCAAGGATCCGGCGGTCGAGACCCAGTACTTC